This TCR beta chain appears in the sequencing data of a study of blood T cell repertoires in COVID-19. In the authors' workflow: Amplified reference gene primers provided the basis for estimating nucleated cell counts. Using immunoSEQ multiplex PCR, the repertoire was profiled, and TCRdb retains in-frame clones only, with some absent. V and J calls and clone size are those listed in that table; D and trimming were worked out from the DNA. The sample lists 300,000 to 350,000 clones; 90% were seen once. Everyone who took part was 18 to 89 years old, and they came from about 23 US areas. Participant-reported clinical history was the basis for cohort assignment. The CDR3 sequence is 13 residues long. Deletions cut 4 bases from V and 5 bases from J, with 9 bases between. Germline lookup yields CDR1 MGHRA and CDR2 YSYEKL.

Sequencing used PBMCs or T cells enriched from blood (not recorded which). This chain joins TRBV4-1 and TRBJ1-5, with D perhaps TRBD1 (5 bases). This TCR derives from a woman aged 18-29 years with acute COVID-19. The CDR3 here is CASSLKGDQPQHF. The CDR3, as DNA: TGCGCCAGCAGCCTTAAAGGGGATCAGCCCCAGCATTTT.